This T cell receptor (beta chain) was recorded in a study of somatic mutations in cytotoxic T cells in rheumatoid arthritis. In regard to this clone: No antigen is known for it.

Repertoires were generated with immunoSEQ multiplex PCR, while TCRdb's copy carries only in-frame clones and drops some. Altogether approximately 18,000 clones are present, around three quarters being singletons, with the ten largest covering 4.8%. General study results and limits: Nothing was done to adjust for multiple comparisons when TRBV07 showed up slightly less in rheumatoid arthritis patients. Expanded CD8+ clones had unknown antigen targets. With 60 or so patients examined, fewer than 10 had a largest CD8+ clone exceeding 20% of CD8+ cells.

There are 13 residues in the CDR3. V gave up 3 bases and J gave up 4 bases, with 7 bases separating them. Germline CDR1 reads LNHDA; CDR2 reads SQIVND (reference sequence). The sequencing sample was made of CD8+ T cells sorted from blood. The source is an adult with rheumatoid arthritis. The V call is TRBV19, the J call TRBJ2-1; unclear D gene. Here the CDR3 reads CASSMAVYNEQFF. CDR3 coding DNA: TGTGCCAGTAGTATGGCGGTATACAATGAGCAGTTCTTC.